The rows below give T cell receptor beta chains drawn from one sample of a study of CD8+CD57+ T cells in acquired aplastic anemia. TCRdb ran MiXCR on the reads and lists one entry per CDR3 protein. The sample holds about 150,000 distinct CDR3 sequences, approximately 44% seen once. The sequencing sample was made of sorted CD4+, CD8+, or CD8+CD57+ T cells (not recorded which) from PBMCs. These receptors all come from a human donor with aplastic anemia. Each CDR3 is given with its conserved first and last residue. A D gene is named only where the DNA matches it firmly. Not all rows give a size; the values are once, few, many and, for expanded clones, a class.

j_gene: TRBJ2-1
abundance: NA
v_gene: TRBV29-1
d_gene: TRBD1
CDR3nt: TGTAGCTTCCGGGACAGGGGACATGAGCAGTTCTTC
CDR3aa: CSFRDRGHEQFF

j_gene: TRBJ2-7
abundance: few
v_gene: TRBV25-1
d_gene: NA
CDR3nt: TGTGCCAGCAGTGGGGTCGGGGCCGTCTACGAGCAGTACTTC
CDR3aa: CASSGVGAVYEQYF

j_gene: TRBJ1-1
abundance: NA
v_gene: TRBV27
d_gene: NA
CDR3nt: TGTGCCAGCAGTTTAGAAGGGGCGAACACTGAAGCTTTCTTT
CDR3aa: CASSLEGANTEAFF

j_gene: TRBJ1-1
abundance: NA
v_gene: TRBV11-2
d_gene: NA
CDR3nt: TGTGCCAGCAGCTTAGATAGGGATAGGGGCACTGAAGCTTTCTTT
CDR3aa: CASSLDRDRGTEAFF

j_gene: TRBJ2-7
abundance: once
v_gene: TRBV18
d_gene: NA
CDR3nt: TGTGCCAGCTCACCAAGAATAGGAGACTCATACGAGCAGTACTTC
CDR3aa: CASSPRIGDSYEQYF

j_gene: TRBJ2-3
abundance: NA
v_gene: TRBV5-1
d_gene: NA
CDR3nt: TGCGCCAGCAGCCGGGACAGGATGGCAGCGGGGGGCACAGATACGCAGTATTTT
CDR3aa: CASSRDRMAAGGTDTQYF

j_gene: TRBJ1-5
abundance: NA
v_gene: TRBV12-3/TRBV12-4
d_gene: NA
CDR3nt: TGTGCCAGTGGGACATTTGGACAAGGACAGCCCCAGCATTTT
CDR3aa: CASGTFGQGQPQHF

j_gene: TRBJ2-7
abundance: few
v_gene: TRBV15
d_gene: NA
CDR3nt: TGTGCCACCAGCCCGCAGGGGCACTCCTACGAGCAGTACTTC
CDR3aa: CATSPQGHSYEQYF

j_gene: TRBJ2-3
abundance: NA
v_gene: TRBV2
d_gene: TRBD1
CDR3nt: TGTGCCAGCATCCGAGACAGGGGGCGAGATACGCAGTATTTT
CDR3aa: CASIRDRGRDTQYF

j_gene: TRBJ2-3
abundance: NA
v_gene: TRBV7-6
d_gene: NA
CDR3nt: TGTGCCAGCAGCTTACTTACTAGCACAGATACGCAGTATTTT
CDR3aa: CASSLLTSTDTQYF

j_gene: TRBJ2-3
abundance: NA
v_gene: TRBV2
d_gene: NA
CDR3nt: TGTGCCAGCAGTGGACAGCTCACAGATACGCAGTATTTT
CDR3aa: CASSGQLTDTQYF

j_gene: TRBJ1-1
abundance: NA
v_gene: TRBV5-1
d_gene: NA
CDR3nt: TGCGCCAGCAGCTTGGAGGCGACAGAGAATGAAGCTTTCTTT
CDR3aa: CASSLEATENEAFF

j_gene: TRBJ2-7
abundance: many
v_gene: TRBV20-1
d_gene: NA
CDR3nt: TGCAGTGCTAGTCTGGGGAATCCCTACGAGCAGTACTTC
CDR3aa: CSASLGNPYEQYF

j_gene: TRBJ1-1
abundance: NA
v_gene: TRBV7-3
d_gene: TRBD1
CDR3nt: TGTGCCAGCAGCTTAACGGGACAGACATCCAACACTGAAGCTTTCTTT
CDR3aa: CASSLTGQTSNTEAFF

j_gene: TRBJ1-1
abundance: many
v_gene: TRBV25-1
d_gene: NA
CDR3nt: TGTGCCAGCAGAGGAAGGGTAGCTGAAGCTTTCTTT
CDR3aa: CASRGRVAEAFF

j_gene: TRBJ2-1
abundance: NA
v_gene: TRBV10-3
d_gene: NA
CDR3nt: TGTGCCATTGGCGGGGCCCGGCGCGATGAGCAGTTCTTC
CDR3aa: CAIGGARRDEQFF

j_gene: TRBJ1-2
abundance: NA
v_gene: TRBV25-1
d_gene: NA
CDR3nt: TGTGCCAGCAGTCCCACAGGGTTAAACTATGGCTACACCTTC
CDR3aa: CASSPTGLNYGYTF

j_gene: TRBJ1-5
abundance: many
v_gene: TRBV6-1
d_gene: TRBD1
CDR3nt: TGTGCCAGCAGGGGGACAGGGGAACAGCCCCAGCATTTT
CDR3aa: CASRGTGEQPQHF

j_gene: TRBJ2-5
abundance: many
v_gene: TRBV11-2
d_gene: NA
CDR3nt: TGTGCCAGCAGCTCATGGGGACTGCAAGAGACCCAGTACTTC
CDR3aa: CASSSWGLQETQYF

j_gene: TRBJ2-3
abundance: many
v_gene: TRBV7-2
d_gene: NA
CDR3nt: TGTGCCAGCAGTCAAGTTGTGGATACGCAGTATTTT
CDR3aa: CASSQVVDTQYF

j_gene: TRBJ2-3
abundance: many
v_gene: TRBV6-5
d_gene: TRBD1
CDR3nt: TGTGCCAGCAGTTACGACAGGGAGACAGATACGCAGTATTTT
CDR3aa: CASSYDRETDTQYF

j_gene: TRBJ2-1
abundance: NA
v_gene: TRBV29-1
d_gene: NA
CDR3nt: TGCAGCGGCATTCGGGGGCTCAATGAGCAGTTCTTC
CDR3aa: CSGIRGLNEQFF

j_gene: TRBJ2-2
abundance: many
v_gene: TRBV11-1
d_gene: TRBD1
CDR3nt: TGTGCCAGCAGCCTCGGGTGGGACAGGGGTGTCGCCGGGGAGCTGTTTTTT
CDR3aa: CASSLGWDRGVAGELFF

j_gene: TRBJ1-1
abundance: many
v_gene: TRBV5-4
d_gene: NA
CDR3nt: TGTGCCAGCAGTATTCAGGGGTGGGACACTGAAGCTTTCTTT
CDR3aa: CASSIQGWDTEAFF

j_gene: TRBJ1-6
abundance: many
v_gene: TRBV5-8
d_gene: TRBD1
CDR3nt: TGTGCCAGCACCTGGACAGGGAGATATAATTCACCCCTCCACTTT
CDR3aa: CASTWTGRYNSPLHF

j_gene: TRBJ1-1
abundance: few
v_gene: TRBV5-1
d_gene: NA
CDR3nt: TGCGCCAGCAGCTTGGGGGTCCCACCGAACACTGAAGCTTTCTTT
CDR3aa: CASSLGVPPNTEAFF

j_gene: TRBJ2-2
abundance: many
v_gene: TRBV12-3/TRBV12-4
d_gene: TRBD1
CDR3nt: TGTGCCAGCAGTTTTACAGGGGCCGGGGAGCTGTTTTTT
CDR3aa: CASSFTGAGELFF

j_gene: TRBJ2-3
abundance: few
v_gene: TRBV27
d_gene: TRBD2
CDR3nt: TGTGCCAGCAGTCCTACTAGGGTAGCGGGGTCAGATACGCAGTATTTT
CDR3aa: CASSPTRVAGSDTQYF

j_gene: TRBJ1-5
abundance: NA
v_gene: TRBV5-1
d_gene: NA
CDR3nt: TGCGCCAGCAGCCCGACACCATCTAATGGGGATAGCAATCAGCCCCAGCATTTT
CDR3aa: CASSPTPSNGDSNQPQHF

j_gene: TRBJ1-2
abundance: many
v_gene: TRBV11-2
d_gene: NA
CDR3nt: TGTGCCAGCAGCTCTTCTTGGAGGGCCACGGATGGCTACACCTTC
CDR3aa: CASSSSWRATDGYTF

j_gene: TRBJ2-7
abundance: NA
v_gene: TRBV6-5
d_gene: NA
CDR3nt: TGTGCCAGCAGTTCCTTAAACAGGGTCGGCGGAACCTACGAGCAGTACTTC
CDR3aa: CASSSLNRVGGTYEQYF

j_gene: TRBJ2-2
abundance: many
v_gene: TRBV7-2
d_gene: TRBD1
CDR3nt: TGTGCCAGCAGCTCCGTCCCCCAGGGGGCTGGCGGGGAGCTGTTTTTT
CDR3aa: CASSSVPQGAGGELFF

j_gene: TRBJ2-5
abundance: NA
v_gene: TRBV29-1
d_gene: NA
CDR3nt: TGCAGCGCTACGTATGGGGAGACCCAGTACTTC
CDR3aa: CSATYGETQYF

j_gene: TRBJ2-2
abundance: many
v_gene: TRBV10-1
d_gene: TRBD2
CDR3nt: TGCGCCAGCAGTGAACGGGGGGACCTATTCCGGGAGCTGTTTTTT
CDR3aa: CASSERGDLFRELFF

j_gene: TRBJ1-2
abundance: NA
v_gene: TRBV30
d_gene: NA
CDR3nt: TGTGCCTGGAGTGAGGGATATGGTAACTATGGCTACACCTTC
CDR3aa: CAWSEGYGNYGYTF

j_gene: TRBJ1-2
abundance: NA
v_gene: TRBV10-3
d_gene: TRBD1
CDR3nt: TGTGCCATCAGTGATAGACAGGGCGACGGCTACACCTTC
CDR3aa: CAISDRQGDGYTF

j_gene: TRBJ2-3
abundance: NA
v_gene: TRBV9
d_gene: NA
CDR3nt: TGTGCCAGCAGCGTAGAGCCAGATACGCAGTATTTT
CDR3aa: CASSVEPDTQYF

j_gene: TRBJ2-7
abundance: once
v_gene: TRBV20-1
d_gene: TRBD1
CDR3nt: TGCAGTGCTAGAGATCTAACTGGACAGGGCGTTGCTTACGAGCAGTACTTC
CDR3aa: CSARDLTGQGVAYEQYF

j_gene: TRBJ1-5
abundance: once
v_gene: TRBV15
d_gene: NA
CDR3nt: TGTGCCACCAGCGCCCAGGCGGGACCTACTAATCAGCCCCAGCATTTT
CDR3aa: CATSAQAGPTNQPQHF

j_gene: TRBJ2-2
abundance: many
v_gene: TRBV5-1
d_gene: NA
CDR3nt: TGCGCCACCAGACCGAAGAACACCGGGGAGCTGTTTTTT
CDR3aa: CATRPKNTGELFF

j_gene: TRBJ1-2
abundance: NA
v_gene: TRBV5-6
d_gene: TRBD1
CDR3nt: TGTGCCAGCAGCCCGGCCCCGGACAGGCCCGAACCCTATGGCTACACCTTC
CDR3aa: CASSPAPDRPEPYGYTF

j_gene: TRBJ1-2
abundance: many
v_gene: TRBV12-3/TRBV12-4
d_gene: NA
CDR3nt: TGTGCCAGCAGGGGAGACAGTAACTATGGCTACACCTTC
CDR3aa: CASRGDSNYGYTF

j_gene: TRBJ1-2
abundance: many
v_gene: TRBV7-2
d_gene: NA
CDR3nt: TGTGCCAGCAGCTTAGTTGGGGGGAACTATGGCTACACCTTC
CDR3aa: CASSLVGGNYGYTF

j_gene: TRBJ2-1
abundance: many
v_gene: TRBV20-1
d_gene: TRBD2
CDR3nt: TGCAGTGCAAGTACAGGTGGACTAGCGGGACGAAATGAGCAGTTCTTC
CDR3aa: CSASTGGLAGRNEQFF

j_gene: TRBJ2-3
abundance: many
v_gene: TRBV5-8
d_gene: NA
CDR3nt: TGTGCCAGCAGCTTCTACGGGTCCGGAGATACGCAGTATTTT
CDR3aa: CASSFYGSGDTQYF

j_gene: TRBJ2-3
abundance: few
v_gene: TRBV3-1
d_gene: NA
CDR3nt: TGTGCCAGCAGCCAGGGCTTTCAACGCACAGATACGCAGTATTTT
CDR3aa: CASSQGFQRTDTQYF